This TCR beta chain originates from a study of T cell responses to AZD1222 COVID-19 vaccine. Whole-study findings and limits: When two AZD1222 doses had been given, Spike-specific TCR breadth and depth rose. Repertoires were obtained only post-peak T cell response. It was only a handful of AZD1222 recipients who were seropositive at baseline.

This table comes from immunoSEQ multiplex PCR, and its TCRdb copy is limited to in-frame clones, with some not included. The table lists about 93,000 clones, 80% to 90% of them singletons. Germline CDR1 is LGHNA and CDR2 is YNFKEQ. V was shortened by 1 base and J by 7 bases, with 13 bases between the two germline ends. This CDR3 has 15 amino acids. Comments on this clone: Antigen unknown.

The rearrangement links TRBV4-2 to TRBJ1-4; D is perhaps TRBD1 (5 bases). This sequence was found in an adult who received the AZD1222 COVID-19 vaccine. The sequenced sample was peripheral blood, obtained 28 days after the second AZD1222 dose. CDR3 sequence (DNA): TGTGCCAGCAGCCAAGGAGGAGGGGTTCCTGAAAAACTGTTTTTT. Its protein product is CASSQGGGVPEKLFF.